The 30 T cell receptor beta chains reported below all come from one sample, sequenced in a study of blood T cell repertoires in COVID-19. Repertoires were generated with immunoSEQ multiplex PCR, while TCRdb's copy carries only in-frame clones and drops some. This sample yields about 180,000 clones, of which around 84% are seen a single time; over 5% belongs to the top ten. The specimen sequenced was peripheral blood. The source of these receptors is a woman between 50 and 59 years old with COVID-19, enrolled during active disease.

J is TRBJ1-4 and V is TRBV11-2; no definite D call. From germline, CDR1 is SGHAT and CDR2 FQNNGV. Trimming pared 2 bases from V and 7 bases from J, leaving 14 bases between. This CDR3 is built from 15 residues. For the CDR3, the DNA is TGTGCCAGCAGCTTATATGCGGGGTGGACTGAAAAACTGTTTTTT. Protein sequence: CASSLYAGWTEKLFF.

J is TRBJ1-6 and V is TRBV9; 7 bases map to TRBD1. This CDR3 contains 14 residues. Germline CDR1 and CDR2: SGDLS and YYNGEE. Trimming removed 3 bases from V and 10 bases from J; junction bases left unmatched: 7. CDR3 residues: CASSADRISSPLHF. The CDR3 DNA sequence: TGTGCCAGCAGCGCGGACAGGATTTCGTCACCCCTCCACTTT.

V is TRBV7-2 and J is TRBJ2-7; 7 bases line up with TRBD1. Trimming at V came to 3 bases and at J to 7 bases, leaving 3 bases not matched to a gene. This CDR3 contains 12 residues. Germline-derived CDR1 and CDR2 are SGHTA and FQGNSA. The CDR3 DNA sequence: TGTGCCAGCAGCTTTGACAGGGCAGAGCAGTACTTC. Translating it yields CASSFDRAEQYF.

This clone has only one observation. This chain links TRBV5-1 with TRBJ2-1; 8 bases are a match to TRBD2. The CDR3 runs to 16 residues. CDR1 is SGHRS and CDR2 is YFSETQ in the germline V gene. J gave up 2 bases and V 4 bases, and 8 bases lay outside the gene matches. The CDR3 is CASSPGAGGPYNEQFF. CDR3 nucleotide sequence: TGCGCCAGCAGCCCTGGGGCGGGGGGCCCCTACAATGAGCAGTTCTTC. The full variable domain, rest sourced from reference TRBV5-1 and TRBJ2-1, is KAGVTQTPRYLIKTRGQQVTLSCSPISGHRSVSWYQQTPGQGLQFLFEYFSETQRNKGNFPGRFSGRQFSNSRSEMNVSTLELGDSALYLCASSPGAGGPYNEQFFGPGTRLTVL.

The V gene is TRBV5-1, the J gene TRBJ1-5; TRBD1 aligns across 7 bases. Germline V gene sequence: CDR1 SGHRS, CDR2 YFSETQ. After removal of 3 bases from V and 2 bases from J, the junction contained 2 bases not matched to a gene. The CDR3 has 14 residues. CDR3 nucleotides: TGCGCCAGCAGCTCGGGGACAGGCAATCAGCCCCAGCATTTT. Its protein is CASSSGTGNQPQHF.

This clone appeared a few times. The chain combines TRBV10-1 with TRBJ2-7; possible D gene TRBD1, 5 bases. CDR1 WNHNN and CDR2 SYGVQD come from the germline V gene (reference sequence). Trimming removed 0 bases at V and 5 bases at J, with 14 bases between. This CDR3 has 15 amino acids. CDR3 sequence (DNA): TGCGCCAGCAGTGAGTCGACGGGTCAGGGCGACGAGCAGTACTTC. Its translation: CASSESTGQGDEQYF.

CDR3 loop: CASSFSWTRLSSYNEQFF. CDR3 bases: TGTGCCAGCAGCTTCTCCTGGACTAGGCTAAGCTCCTACAATGAGCAGTTCTTC. V usage is TRBV7-6 and J usage is TRBJ2-1; 7 nucleotides agree with TRBD2. Germline loops: CDR1 SGHVS, CDR2 FNYEAQ. V trimming: 3 bases; J trimming: 0 bases; junction bases outside the gene matches: 11. The CDR3 runs 18 residues.

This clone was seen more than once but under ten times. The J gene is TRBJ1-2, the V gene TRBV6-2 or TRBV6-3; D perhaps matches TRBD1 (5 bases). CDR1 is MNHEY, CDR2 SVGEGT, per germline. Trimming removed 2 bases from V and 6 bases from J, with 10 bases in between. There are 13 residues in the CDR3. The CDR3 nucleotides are TGTGCCAGCAGTTACCAGCCAGGGAATGGCTACACCTTC. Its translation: CASSYQPGNGYTF.

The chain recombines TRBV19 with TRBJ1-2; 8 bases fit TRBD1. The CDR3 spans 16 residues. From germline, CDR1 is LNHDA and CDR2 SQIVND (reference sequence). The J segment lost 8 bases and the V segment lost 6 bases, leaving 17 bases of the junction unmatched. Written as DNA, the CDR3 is TGTGCCAGTAGAGCAAAAAATGGACAGGGCCAAGTAGGCTACACCTTC. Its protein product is CASRAKNGQGQVGYTF.

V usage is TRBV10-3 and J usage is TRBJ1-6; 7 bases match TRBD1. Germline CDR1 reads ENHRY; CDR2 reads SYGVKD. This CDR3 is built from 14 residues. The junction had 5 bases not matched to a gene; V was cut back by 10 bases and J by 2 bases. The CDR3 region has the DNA TGTGCCACCACAGGGGACCCCTATAATTCACCCCTCCACTTT. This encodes CATTGDPYNSPLHF.

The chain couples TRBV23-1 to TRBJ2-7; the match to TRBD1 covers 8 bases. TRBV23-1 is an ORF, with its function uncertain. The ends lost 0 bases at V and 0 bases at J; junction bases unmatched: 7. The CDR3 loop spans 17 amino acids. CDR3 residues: CASSQSLDRESSYEQYF. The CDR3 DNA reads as TGCGCCAGCAGTCAATCACTGGACAGGGAGAGCTCCTACGAGCAGTACTTC.

The CDR3 region is CATSGLRETQYF. CDR3 nucleotides: TGTGCCACCAGTGGATTACGGGAGACCCAGTACTTC. The chain joins TRBV24-1 to TRBJ2-5; D unresolved. The CDR3 has 12 amino acids. Trimming took 5 bases from V and 5 from J, leaving 8 bases between them. Germline CDR1 is KGHDR and CDR2 is SFDVKD.

The CDR3 coding sequence is TGTGCCAGCAGTGATGGAGCGTACAATGAGCAGTTCTTC. It yields the protein CASSDGAYNEQFF. The chain has TRBV6-1 and TRBJ2-1, with D uncertain. Per the germline V gene, CDR1 is MNHNS and CDR2 is SASEGT. V was trimmed by 3 bases and J by 4 bases, leaving 7 bases between them. This CDR3 has 13 amino acids.

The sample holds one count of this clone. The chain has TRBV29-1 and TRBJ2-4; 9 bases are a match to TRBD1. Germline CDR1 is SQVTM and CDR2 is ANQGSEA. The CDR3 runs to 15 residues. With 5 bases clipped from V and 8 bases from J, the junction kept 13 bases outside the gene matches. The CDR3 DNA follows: TGCAGCGTTCCCGGGACAGGGAGAGAGATCCACATTCAGTACTTC. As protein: CSVPGTGREIHIQYF.

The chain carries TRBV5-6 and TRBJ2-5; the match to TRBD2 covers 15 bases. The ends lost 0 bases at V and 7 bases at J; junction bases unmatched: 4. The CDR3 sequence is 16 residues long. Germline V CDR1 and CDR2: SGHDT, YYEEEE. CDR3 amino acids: CASSLGTSGGAVTQYF. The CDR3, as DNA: TGTGCCAGCAGCTTGGGGACTAGCGGGGGGGCAGTGACCCAGTACTTC.

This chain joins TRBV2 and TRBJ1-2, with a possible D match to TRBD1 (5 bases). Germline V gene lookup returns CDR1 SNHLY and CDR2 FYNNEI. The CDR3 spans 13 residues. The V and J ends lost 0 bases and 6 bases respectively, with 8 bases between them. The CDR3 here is CASSEAGGDGYTF. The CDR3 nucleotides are TGTGCCAGCAGTGAAGCGGGGGGGGATGGCTACACCTTC.

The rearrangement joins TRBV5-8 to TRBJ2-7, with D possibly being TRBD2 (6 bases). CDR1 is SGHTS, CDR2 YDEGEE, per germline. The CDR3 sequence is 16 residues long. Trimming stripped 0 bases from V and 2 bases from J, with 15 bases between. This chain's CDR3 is CASSLADSGVTYEQYF. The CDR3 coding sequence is TGTGCCAGCAGCTTGGCCGATAGCGGAGTTACCTACGAGCAGTACTTC.

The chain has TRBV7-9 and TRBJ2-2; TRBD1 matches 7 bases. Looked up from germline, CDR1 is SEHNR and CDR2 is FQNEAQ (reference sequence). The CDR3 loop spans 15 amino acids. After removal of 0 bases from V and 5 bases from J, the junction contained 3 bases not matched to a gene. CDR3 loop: CASSLATGKTGELFF. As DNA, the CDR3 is TGTGCCAGCAGCTTAGCGACAGGGAAGACCGGGGAGCTGTTTTTT.

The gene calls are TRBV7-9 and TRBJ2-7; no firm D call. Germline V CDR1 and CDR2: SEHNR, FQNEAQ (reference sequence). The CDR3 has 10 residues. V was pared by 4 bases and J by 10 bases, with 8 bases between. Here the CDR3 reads CASSSTAQYF. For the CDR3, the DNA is TGTGCCAGCAGCTCCACTGCACAGTACTTC.

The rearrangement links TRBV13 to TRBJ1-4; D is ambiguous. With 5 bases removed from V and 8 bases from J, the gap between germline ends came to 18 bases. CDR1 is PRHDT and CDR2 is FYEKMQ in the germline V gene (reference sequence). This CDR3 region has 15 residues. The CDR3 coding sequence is TGTGCCAGCAGCCCCTCGGATCGGGAGAAGGAAAAACTGTTTTTT. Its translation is CASSPSDREKEKLFF.

CDR3 nucleotides: TGTGCCAGCAACGACCCTGCCGGGGCGAACACCGGGGAGCTGTTTTTT. This encodes CASNDPAGANTGELFF. The V and J genes are TRBV28 and TRBJ2-2; D is perhaps TRBD2 (5 bases). The germline gives CDR1 MDHEN, CDR2 SYDVKM. The CDR3 is made up of 16 amino acids. V was clipped by 7 bases and J by 0 bases, with 15 bases between them.

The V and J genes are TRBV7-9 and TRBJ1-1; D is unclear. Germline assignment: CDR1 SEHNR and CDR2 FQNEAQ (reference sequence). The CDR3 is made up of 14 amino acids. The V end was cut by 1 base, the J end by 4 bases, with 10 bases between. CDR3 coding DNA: TGTGCCAGCAGCTTAGGAGGCAGCTCCACTGAAGCTTTCTTT. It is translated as CASSLGGSSTEAFF. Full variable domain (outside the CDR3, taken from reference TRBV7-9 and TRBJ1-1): DTGVSQNPRHKITKRGQNVTFRCDPISEHNRLYWYRQTLGQGPEFLTYFQNEAQLEKSRLLSDRFSAERPKGSFSTLEIQRTEQGDSAMYLCASSLGGSSTEAFFGQGTRLTVV.

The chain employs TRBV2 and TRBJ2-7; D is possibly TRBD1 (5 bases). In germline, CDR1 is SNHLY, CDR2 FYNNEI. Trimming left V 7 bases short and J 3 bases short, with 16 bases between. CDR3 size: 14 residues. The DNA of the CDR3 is TGTGCCAGCAAGGGCTGGGGCAAGGGCTACGAGCAGTACTTC. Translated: CASKGWGKGYEQYF.

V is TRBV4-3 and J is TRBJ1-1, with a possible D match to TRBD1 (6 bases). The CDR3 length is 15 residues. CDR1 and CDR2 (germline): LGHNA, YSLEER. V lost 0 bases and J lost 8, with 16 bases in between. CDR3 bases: TGCGCCAGCAGCCAAGACACAGGGACACGAAAGGAAGCTTTCTTT. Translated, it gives CASSQDTGTRKEAFF.

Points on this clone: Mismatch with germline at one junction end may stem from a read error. The CDR3 DNA is TGTGCCAGCAGCGTAGCCGGGACAGGGGAAGTCTATGGCTACACCTTC. It specifies CASSVAGTGEVYGYTF. The chain uses TRBV7-9 and TRBJ1-2; 10 positions match TRBD1. CDR1 is SEHNR and CDR2 is FQNEAQ in the germline V gene (reference sequence). The CDR3 is 16 residues long.

CDR3 coding DNA: TGCGCCAGCAGTCGTGCGGGACAGCGGTTGAACACTGAAGCTTTCTTT. Protein product: CASSRAGQRLNTEAFF. V gene TRBV5-1 combines with J gene TRBJ1-1, with 7 bases lining up with TRBD1. With 5 bases clipped from V and 0 bases from J, the junction kept 10 bases outside the gene matches. Germline V gene data show CDR1 as SGHRS and CDR2 as YFSETQ. The CDR3 has 16 residues.

This chain's CDR3 is CASSMGRAEQFF. Here the CDR3 DNA reads TGTGCCAGTAGTATGGGGCGCGCCGAGCAGTTCTTC. V is TRBV19 and J is TRBJ2-1; D perhaps matches TRBD1 (5 bases). The CDR3 spans 12 residues. The V gene's germline CDR1 is LNHDA and CDR2 SQIVND (reference sequence). V lost 3 bases to trimming and J lost 10 bases, with 10 bases between them.

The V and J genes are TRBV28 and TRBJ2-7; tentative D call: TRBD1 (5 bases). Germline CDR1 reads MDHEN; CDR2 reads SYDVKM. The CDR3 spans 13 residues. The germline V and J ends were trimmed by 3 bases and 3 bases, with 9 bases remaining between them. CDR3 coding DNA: TGTGCCAGCAGTTTTTCAGGGAACTACGAGCAGTACTTC. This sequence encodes CASSFSGNYEQYF.

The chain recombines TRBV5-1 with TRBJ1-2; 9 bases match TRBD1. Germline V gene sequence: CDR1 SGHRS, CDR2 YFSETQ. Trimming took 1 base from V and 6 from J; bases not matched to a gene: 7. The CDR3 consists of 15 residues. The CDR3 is CASSLRGTGLDGYTF. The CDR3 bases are TGCGCCAGCAGCTTGAGAGGGACAGGGCTCGATGGCTACACCTTC.

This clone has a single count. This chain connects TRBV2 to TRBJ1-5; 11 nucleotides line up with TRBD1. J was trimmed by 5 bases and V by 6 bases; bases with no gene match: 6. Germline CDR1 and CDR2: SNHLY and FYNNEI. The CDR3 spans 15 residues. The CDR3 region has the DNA TGTGCCAGCAGGAGGGGACAGGGGGTTTATCAGCCCCAGCATTTT. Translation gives CASRRGQGVYQPQHF.